A single sample is the source of the 30 T cell receptor beta chains below, sequenced in a study of early T cells in non-severe SARS-CoV-2 infection. MiXCR was run by TCRdb on the 5' RACE reads, yielding one entry per CDR3 protein. The table has 25,000 to 35,000 distinct CDR3 sequences, 3.5% to 5.5% seen once. The sample was whole blood, taken at baseline. Receptors originate from an adult who was a healthcare worker with PCR-confirmed SARS-CoV-2 infection or an uninfected control (not recorded which).

This clonotype was seen ten or more times. V usage is TRBV7-4 and J usage is TRBJ1-5; TRBD1 matches 9 bases. There are 18 residues in the CDR3. CDR1 is SGHVT and CDR2 is SQSDAQ in the germline V gene. Trimming took 5 bases from V and 1 from J; bases not matched to a gene: 12. The CDR3: CASSILGGQGDSNQPQHF. CDR3 DNA: TGTGCCAGCAGCATCCTCGGGGGACAGGGTGACAGCAATCAGCCCCAGCATTTT. The whole variable domain, remainder taken from reference TRBV7-4 and TRBJ1-5, is GAGVSQSPRYKVAKRGRDVALRCDSISGHVTLYWYRQTLGQGSEVLTYSQSDAQRDKSGRPSGRFSAERPERSVSTLKIQRTEQGDSAVYLCASSILGGQGDSNQPQHFGDGTRLSIL.

The chain has TRBV20-1 and TRBJ2-3; 9 bases align to TRBD1. CDR3 length: 13 amino acids. Germline V gene data show CDR1 as DFQATT and CDR2 as SNEGSKA (reference sequence). V shed 6 bases and J 6 bases; nucleotides not matched to a gene: 7. The DNA for the CDR3 is TGCAGTGCGAACAGGGGGCGGACGGATACGCAGTATTTT. It codes for CSANRGRTDTQYF.

At least ten counts were recorded for this clonotype. This chain uses TRBV6-1 with TRBJ2-1; D perhaps matches TRBD2 (6 bases). With 4 bases removed from V and 0 bases from J, the gap between germline ends came to 13 bases. The CDR3 extends over 16 amino acids. CDR1 MNHNS and CDR2 SASEGT come from the germline V gene. CDR3 in DNA: TGTGCCAGCAGTGTAGTTCTAGCGAGCTCCTACAATGAGCAGTTCTTC. This sequence encodes CASSVVLASSYNEQFF.

At least ten counts were recorded for this clonotype. DNA for the CDR3: TGTGCCAGCTCACCGAATGGACACTCCTATGGCTACACCTTC. It encodes CASSPNGHSYGYTF. V usage is TRBV18 and J usage is TRBJ1-2; tentative D call: TRBD1 (5 bases). Germline CDR1 is KGHSH and CDR2 is LQKENI. CDR3 length equals 14 residues. V gave up 3 bases and J gave up 4 bases, with 12 bases separating them.

The chain recombines TRBV19 with TRBJ2-6; TRBD1 or TRBD2 may be the D gene (5 bases each). Trimming left V 5 bases short and J 2 bases short, with 13 bases between. Germline V gene data show CDR1 as LNHDA and CDR2 as SQIVND (reference sequence). This CDR3 region has 16 residues. The CDR3 reads CASSSGRWTGANVLTF. The CDR3 DNA reads as TGTGCCAGTAGTTCGGGGCGGTGGACTGGGGCCAACGTCCTGACTTTC.

This clonotype was counted ten times or more. The rearrangement links TRBV7-9 to TRBJ2-3, with 10 bases aligning to TRBD2. V was clipped by 5 bases and J by 0 bases; unmatched bases: 11. Germline V gives CDR1 SEHNR, CDR2 FQNEAQ (reference sequence). The CDR3 runs to 18 residues. CDR3 sequence reads: CASSPGRASGGSTDTQYF. In DNA form, the CDR3 reads TGTGCCAGCAGCCCGGGAAGGGCTAGCGGGGGTAGCACAGATACGCAGTATTTT.

This clonotype occurred many times. The CDR3 nucleotides read TGCAGTGCTAGAGGAGGGAACAACCCAACAGATACGCAGTATTTT. It specifies CSARGGNNPTDTQYF. The V gene is TRBV20-1, the J gene TRBJ2-3; perhaps TRBD2 as D (5 bases). This CDR3 is built from 15 residues. CDR1 and CDR2 from the germline V gene are DFQATT and SNEGSKA (reference sequence). V lost 1 base and J 3 bases, leaving 14 bases between the germline ends.

This clonotype occurred many times. The V and J genes are TRBV20-1 and TRBJ2-5, with 12 bases aligning to TRBD2. The CDR3 loop spans 13 amino acids. Looked up from germline, CDR1 is DFQATT and CDR2 is SNEGSKA (reference sequence). V dropped 7 bases and J dropped 4; count of bases not matched to a gene: 4. The DNA for the CDR3 is TGCAGTGGCAAACTAGCGGGAGGAGAGACCCAGTACTTC. Translation: CSGKLAGGETQYF.

This clonotype was seen repeatedly, ten times or more. The CDR3 reads CASSLGTSLYF. DNA of the CDR3: TGTGCCAGCAGTCTCGGGACTAGTCTGTATTTT. J is TRBJ2-3 and V is TRBV12-3 or TRBV12-4; 8 bases agree with TRBD2. This CDR3 is built from 11 residues. V was pared by 5 bases and J by 14 bases, with 6 bases of the junction left unmatched.

CDR3 sequence reads: CVISGSPYEQYF. Here the CDR3 DNA reads TGTGTCATTAGCGGGAGTCCTTACGAGCAGTACTTC. This chain links TRBV7-9 with TRBJ2-7, with 9 positions matching TRBD2. CDR1 is SEHNR, CDR2 FQNEAQ, per germline (reference sequence). CDR3 length: 12 amino acids.

This clonotype was found many times. The chain combines TRBV11-2 with TRBJ2-3; 8 nucleotides agree with TRBD1. Germline assignment: CDR1 SGHAT and CDR2 FQNNGV. The CDR3 extends over 14 amino acids. V was clipped by 5 bases and J by 4 bases; unmatched bases: 5. CDR3 in amino acids: CASSPDRVADTQYF. The CDR3 bases are TGTGCCAGCAGCCCGGACAGGGTCGCAGATACGCAGTATTTT. Filled out from reference TRBV11-2 and TRBJ2-3, the complete variable domain reads EAGVAQSPRYKIIEKRQSVAFWCNPISGHATLYWYQQILGQGPKLLIQFQNNGVVDDSQLPKDRFSAERLKGVDSTLKIQPAKLEDSAVYLCASSPDRVADTQYFGPGTRLTVL.

Ten or more counts support this clonotype. The chain joins TRBV19 to TRBJ1-2; D is uncertain. The CDR3 has 17 residues. Between the trimmed V and J ends, which lost 0 bases and 3 bases, there was a span of 17 bases. Germline assignment: CDR1 LNHDA and CDR2 SQIVND (reference sequence). As DNA, the CDR3 is TGTGCCAGTAGTATAGATAGTCGGACGGTCCTACACTATGGCTACACCTTC. Encoded protein: CASSIDSRTVLHYGYTF.

This clonotype was observed many times. The rearrangement links TRBV5-8 to TRBJ2-5; 8 nucleotides align to TRBD1. CDR3 length: 15 amino acids. Germline values: CDR1 SGHTS, CDR2 YDEGEE. J was trimmed by 4 bases and V by 1 base; bases with no gene match: 6. CDR3: CASSLLQGAIETQYF. In nucleotides, the CDR3 is TGTGCCAGCAGCTTGCTTCAGGGGGCGATAGAGACCCAGTACTTC.

This clonotype rates as medium-sized (0.01 to 0.1%). The chain employs TRBV20-1 and TRBJ2-2; D is uncertain. Germline V gene sequence: CDR1 DFQATT, CDR2 SNEGSKA (reference sequence). Trimming shortened V by 3 bases and J by 7 bases, and 12 bases separated the two germline ends. The CDR3 runs to 13 residues. CDR3 protein: CSASNLMGGELFF. CDR3 DNA sequence: TGCAGTGCTAGTAACCTCATGGGCGGGGAGCTGTTTTTT.

This clonotype was detected many times. The rearrangement joins TRBV12-3 or TRBV12-4 to TRBJ2-1, with a possible D match to TRBD2 (5 bases). The V end was cut by 8 bases, the J end by 5 bases, with 10 bases between. This CDR3 is 12 amino acids long. The CDR3, as DNA: TGTGCCAGCGGAGGCTCACACAATGAGCAGTTCTTC. This translates into CASGGSHNEQFF.

This clonotype was observed many times. The chain recombines TRBV5-1 with TRBJ2-5, with 7 bases that match TRBD2. CDR3 length: 15 amino acids. Per germline, CDR1 SGHRS and CDR2 YFSETQ. V gave up 0 bases and J gave up 4 bases; unmatched junction bases: 6. The CDR3 protein is CASSLVAGAGETQYF. CDR3 coding DNA: TGCGCCAGCAGCTTGGTGGCGGGAGCTGGAGAGACCCAGTACTTC.

This clonotype was seen many times. The chain recombines TRBV28 with TRBJ1-2; 9 positions match TRBD1. Germline CDR1 is MDHEN and CDR2 is SYDVKM. V lost 5 bases to trimming and J lost 3 bases; unmatched junction nucleotides: 4. The CDR3 is made up of 14 amino acids. The CDR3 spells CASSTTGGDYGYTF. The CDR3 DNA follows: TGTGCCAGCAGTACCACAGGGGGCGACTATGGCTACACCTTC.

In this sample, this clonotype turned up many times. The rearrangement links TRBV3-1 to TRBJ1-1; tentatively, D is TRBD1 (5 bases). Per the germline V gene, CDR1 is LGHDT and CDR2 is YNNKEL (reference sequence). V was clipped by 0 bases and J by 0 bases, with 8 bases between them. The CDR3 has 15 amino acids. The CDR3 here is CASSQEGTMNTEAFF. Here the CDR3 DNA reads TGTGCCAGCAGCCAAGAAGGGACCATGAACACTGAAGCTTTCTTT.

Many counts were recorded for this clonotype. The V call is TRBV14, the J call TRBJ2-2, with 11 bases lining up with TRBD2. CDR1 and CDR2 from the germline V gene are SGHDN and FVKESK. V was pared by 5 bases and J by 1 base, with 9 bases of the junction left unmatched. This CDR3 comprises 18 residues. The DNA of the CDR3 is TGTGCCAGCAGCTCCCTGCCTGGGACTAGCGGGAACACCGGGGAGCTGTTTTTT. It codes for CASSSLPGTSGNTGELFF. Together with reference TRBV14 and TRBJ2-2, the CDR3 gives the full variable domain: EAGVTQFPSHSVIEKGQTVTLRCDPISGHDNLYWYRRVMGKEIKFLLHFVKESKQDESGMPNNRFLAERTGGTYSTLKVQPAELEDSGVYFCASSSLPGTSGNTGELFFGEGSRLTVL.

This clonotype was detected many times. The chain recombines TRBV29-1 with TRBJ2-3; 14 bases line up with TRBD2. Germline V gives CDR1 SQVTM, CDR2 ANQGSEA. Losses at the gene ends were 5 bases for V and 1 base for J; bases not matched to a gene: 2. The CDR3 covers 15 residues. CDR3 loop: CSVQGLAGGTDTQYF. The CDR3 region has the DNA TGCAGCGTTCAGGGACTAGCGGGGGGCACAGATACGCAGTATTTT.

This chain joins TRBV7-9 and TRBJ1-1; 7 nucleotides align to TRBD1. The ends lost 3 bases at V and 2 bases at J; junction bases unmatched: 6. CDR1 and CDR2 (germline): SEHNR, FQNEAQ (reference sequence). This CDR3 contains 15 residues. In DNA form, the CDR3 reads TGTGCCAGCAGCTTGAGGACAGGCGGTAACACTGAAGCTTTCTTT. Its translation is CASSLRTGGNTEAFF.

This clonotype was counted many times. The rearrangement joins TRBV19 to TRBJ1-5; D is uncertain. V lost 0 bases to trimming and J lost 9 bases, with 15 bases between them. Germline V lookup: CDR1 LNHDA, CDR2 SQIVND (reference sequence). The CDR3 is 15 residues long. CDR3: CASSIDQTGRRPQHF. The CDR3 bases are TGTGCCAGTAGTATAGATCAGACGGGGAGGAGGCCCCAGCATTTT.

This clonotype was seen ten or more times. This rearrangement joins TRBV27 to TRBJ2-1; D is unclear. The V gene's germline CDR1 is MNHEY and CDR2 SMNVEV (reference sequence). The CDR3 length is 16 residues. V was clipped by 5 bases and J by 0 bases, with 14 bases between them. DNA of the CDR3: TGTGCCAGCAGTCGTCGTAAGGCGAGCTCCTACAATGAGCAGTTCTTC. Protein: CASSRRKASSYNEQFF.

V usage is TRBV9 and J usage is TRBJ2-7; 10 bases are a match to TRBD1. J was trimmed by 3 bases and V by 0 bases; bases with no gene match: 9. Germline CDR1 SGDLS, CDR2 YYNGEE. CDR3 length: 17 residues. The CDR3 protein is CASSVGWGQGINYEQYF. As DNA, the CDR3 is TGTGCCAGCAGCGTAGGTTGGGGACAGGGGATTAACTACGAGCAGTACTTC.

The rearrangement joins TRBV20-1 to TRBJ2-2; D remains unclear. V was clipped by 0 bases and J by 6 bases, with 8 bases between them. CDR1 is DFQATT and CDR2 is SNEGSKA in the germline V gene (reference sequence). CDR3 size: 13 residues. The DNA for the CDR3 is TGCAGTGCTAGAGAGGAAGTCGCCGGGGAGCTGTTTTTT. Its translation is CSAREEVAGELFF.

This clonotype was counted at least ten times. The chain employs TRBV12-3 or TRBV12-4 and TRBJ2-1; 8 nucleotides align to TRBD1. The CDR3 contains 16 residues. The V and J ends lost 5 bases and 0 bases, in that order; junction bases with no gene match: 6. The CDR3 here is CASSKSGTGSYNEQFF. The CDR3 DNA reads as TGTGCCAGCAGTAAATCCGGGACAGGCTCCTACAATGAGCAGTTCTTC.

This clonotype was counted many times. The chain joins TRBV29-1 to TRBJ1-1; D is unresolved. CDR3 size: 12 residues. Per germline, CDR1 SQVTM and CDR2 ANQGSEA. The V end was cut by 3 bases, the J end by 1 base, with 6 bases between. DNA of the CDR3: TGCAGCGTTGAGAAGGGGAACACTGAAGCTTTCTTT. This encodes CSVEKGNTEAFF.

The table lists this clonotype with many counts. This rearrangement joins TRBV24-1 to TRBJ2-5, with 9 bases identical to TRBD1. The germline V gene encodes CDR1 KGHDR and CDR2 SFDVKD. After removal of 3 bases from V and 5 bases from J, the junction contained 9 bases not matched to a gene. The CDR3 loop spans 16 amino acids. The CDR3 region has the DNA TGTGCCACCAGTGATCCCCCGGGACAGGGTGGGGAGACCCAGTACTTC. Its translation: CATSDPPGQGGETQYF.

This clonotype occurred many times. J is TRBJ2-7 and V is TRBV5-5, with 8 nucleotides matching TRBD2. The CDR3 loop spans 13 amino acids. Germline V gene sequence: CDR1 SGHKS, CDR2 YYEKEE (reference sequence). Trimming cost V 2 bases and J 2 bases; bases outside gene matches: 0. The CDR3 spells CASSFGRAYEQYF. The CDR3 nucleotides are TGTGCCAGCAGCTTCGGGAGGGCCTACGAGCAGTACTTC.

This clonotype was counted ten times or more. The chain uses TRBV7-9 and TRBJ2-7, with D possibly TRBD1 on 6 matching bases. CDR3 length equals 12 residues. V shed 2 bases and J shed 5 bases, with 7 bases lying between them. Germline V gives CDR1 SEHNR, CDR2 FQNEAQ (reference sequence). The CDR3 sequence: CASSLSGDEQYF. CDR3 DNA: TGTGCCAGCAGCTTATCAGGGGACGAGCAGTACTTC.